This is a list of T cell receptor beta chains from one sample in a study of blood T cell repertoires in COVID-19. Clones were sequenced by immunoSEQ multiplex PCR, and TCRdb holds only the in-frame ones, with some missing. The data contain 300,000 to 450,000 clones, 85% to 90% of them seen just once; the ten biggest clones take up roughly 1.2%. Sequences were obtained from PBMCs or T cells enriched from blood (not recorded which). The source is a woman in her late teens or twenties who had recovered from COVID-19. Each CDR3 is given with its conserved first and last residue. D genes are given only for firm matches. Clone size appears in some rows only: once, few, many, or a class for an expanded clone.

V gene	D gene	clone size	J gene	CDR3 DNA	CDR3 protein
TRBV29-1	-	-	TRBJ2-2	TGCAGCGTTGGAGGAGGAGGGGGCCTGAACACCGGGGAGCTGTTTTTT	CSVGGGGGLNTGELFF
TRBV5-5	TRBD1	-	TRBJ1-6	TGTGCCAGCAGCCGGGCCGACAGGGGGCTAGGTTCACCCCTCCACTTT	CASSRADRGLGSPLHF
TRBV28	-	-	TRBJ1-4	TGTGCCAGCTCTAATTGGAGGGATCGGGCAAATGAAAAACTGTTTTTT	CASSNWRDRANEKLFF
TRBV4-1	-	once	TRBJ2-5	TGCGCCAGCAGCCAAATCCAGAAACAAGAGACCCAGTACTTC	CASSQIQKQETQYF
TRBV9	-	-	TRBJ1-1	TGTGCCAGCAGCGCTATGAACACTGAAGCTTTCTTT	CASSAMNTEAFF
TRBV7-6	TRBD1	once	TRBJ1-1	TGTGCCAGCAGCCAGGGACAGGGGAACACTGAAGCTTTCTTT	CASSQGQGNTEAFF
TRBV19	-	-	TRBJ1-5	TGTGCCAGTAGCCACAACCAGGGATCCTATCAGCCCCAGCATTTT	CASSHNQGSYQPQHF
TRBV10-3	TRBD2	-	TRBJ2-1	TGTGCCATCAGTGTGTTCGGACTAGAAAGTGAGCAGTTCTTC	CAISVFGLESEQFF
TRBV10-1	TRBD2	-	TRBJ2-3	TGCGCCAGCAGCGCGGGACTAGCGGCTCCTAGCACAGATACGCAGTATTTT	CASSAGLAAPSTDTQYF
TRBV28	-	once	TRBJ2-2	TGTGCCAGCAGTTTTGTACAGTCGAACACCGGGGAGCTGTTTTTT	CASSFVQSNTGELFF
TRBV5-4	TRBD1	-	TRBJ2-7	TGTGCCAGCAGCTGGGGGACAGGGAGCTACGAGCAGTACTTC	CASSWGTGSYEQYF
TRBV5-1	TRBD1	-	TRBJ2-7	TGCGCCAGCAGCAGGGACAGGGAAACCTACGAGCAGTACTTC	CASSRDRETYEQYF
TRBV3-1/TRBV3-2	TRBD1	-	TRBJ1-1	TGTGCCAGCAGCCAGAGACAGGGTGGCGGGGCTGAAGCTTTCTTT	CASSQRQGGGAEAFF
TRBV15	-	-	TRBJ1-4	TGTGCCACTAGAGGACAGACTAATGAAAAACTGTTTTTT	CATRGQTNEKLFF
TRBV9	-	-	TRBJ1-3	TGTGCCAGCAGCGTAGAAAGCTACTCTGGAAACACCATATATTTT	CASSVESYSGNTIYF
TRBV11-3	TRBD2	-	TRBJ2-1	TGTGCCAGCAGCTTAGCGGGGGGTGTTAATGAGCAGTTCTTC	CASSLAGGVNEQFF
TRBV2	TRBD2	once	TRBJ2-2	TGTGCCAGCCTCGCACGGCGGGGGGCGAACACCGGGGAGCTGTTTTTT	CASLARRGANTGELFF
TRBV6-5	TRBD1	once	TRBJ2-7	TGTGCCAGCAGCCGGGACAGGACCTACGAGCAGTACTTC	CASSRDRTYEQYF
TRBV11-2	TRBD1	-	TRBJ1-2	TGTGCCAGCAGCTTGACAGGGGCTAACTATGGCTACACCTTC	CASSLTGANYGYTF
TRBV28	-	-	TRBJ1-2	TGTGCCAGCGCCTCCAGGTCCAACTATGGCTACACCTTC	CASASRSNYGYTF
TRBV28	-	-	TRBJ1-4	TGTGCCAGCCACTTTGAGGAGGGAGGACATGAAAAACTGTTTTTT	CASHFEEGGHEKLFF
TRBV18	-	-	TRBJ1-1	TGTGCCAGCTCGCCTAGACCAAGCGGACAGTCGCCAGAAGCTTTCTTT	CASSPRPSGQSPEAFF
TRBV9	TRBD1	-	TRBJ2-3	TGTGCCAGCAGAGGACAGGGGATGGATACGCAGTATTTT	CASRGQGMDTQYF
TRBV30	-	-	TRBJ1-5	TGTGCCTGGGCTACTCAGGGCGATCAGCCCCAGCATTTT	CAWATQGDQPQHF
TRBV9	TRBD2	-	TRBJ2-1	TGTGCCAGCAGCGTAGACAAAAGCGGGGGTCGTACCAATGAGCAGTTCTTC	CASSVDKSGGRTNEQFF
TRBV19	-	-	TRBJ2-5	TGTGCCAGTAGTATGGAGGGAGGCCAAGAGACCCAGTACTTC	CASSMEGGQETQYF
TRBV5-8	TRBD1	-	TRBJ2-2	TGTGCCAGCAGCAAGGACAGGGGGCGCACCGGGGAGCTGTTTTTT	CASSKDRGRTGELFF
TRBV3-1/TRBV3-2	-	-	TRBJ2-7	TGTGCCAGCAGCCAAGCGCCAGGGGCAACCTACGAGCAGTACTTC	CASSQAPGATYEQYF